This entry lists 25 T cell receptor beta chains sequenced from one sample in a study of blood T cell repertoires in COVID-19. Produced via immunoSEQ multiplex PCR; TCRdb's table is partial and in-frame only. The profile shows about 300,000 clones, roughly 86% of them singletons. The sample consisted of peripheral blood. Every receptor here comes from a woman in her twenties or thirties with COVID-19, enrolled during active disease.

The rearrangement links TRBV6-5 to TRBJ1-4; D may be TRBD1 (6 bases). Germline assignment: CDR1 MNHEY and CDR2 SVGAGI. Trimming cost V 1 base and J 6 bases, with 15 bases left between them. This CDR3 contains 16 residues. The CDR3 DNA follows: TGTGCCAGCAGTTACTTAACTAGGGGGTCTGATGAAAAACTGTTTTTT. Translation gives CASSYLTRGSDEKLFF.

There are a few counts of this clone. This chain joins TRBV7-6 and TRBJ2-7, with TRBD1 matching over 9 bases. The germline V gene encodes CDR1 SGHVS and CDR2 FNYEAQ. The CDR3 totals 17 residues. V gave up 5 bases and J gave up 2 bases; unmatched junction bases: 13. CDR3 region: CASSAVSWTGAAYEQYF. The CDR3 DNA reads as TGTGCCAGCAGCGCCGTAAGCTGGACAGGGGCCGCCTACGAGCAGTACTTC.

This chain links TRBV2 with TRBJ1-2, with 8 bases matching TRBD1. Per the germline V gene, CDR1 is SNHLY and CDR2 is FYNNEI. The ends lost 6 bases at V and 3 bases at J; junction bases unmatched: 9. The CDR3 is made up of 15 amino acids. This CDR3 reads CASSSPGQGDYGYTF. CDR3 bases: TGTGCCAGCAGCTCTCCCGGACAGGGAGACTATGGCTACACCTTC.

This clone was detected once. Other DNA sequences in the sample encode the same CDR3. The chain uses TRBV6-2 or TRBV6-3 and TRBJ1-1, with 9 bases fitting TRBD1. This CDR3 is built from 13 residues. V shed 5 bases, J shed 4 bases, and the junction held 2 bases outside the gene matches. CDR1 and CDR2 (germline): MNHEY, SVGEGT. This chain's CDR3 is CASSLTGGTEAFF. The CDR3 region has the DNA TGTGCCAGCAGTCTGACAGGGGGCACTGAAGCTTTCTTT.

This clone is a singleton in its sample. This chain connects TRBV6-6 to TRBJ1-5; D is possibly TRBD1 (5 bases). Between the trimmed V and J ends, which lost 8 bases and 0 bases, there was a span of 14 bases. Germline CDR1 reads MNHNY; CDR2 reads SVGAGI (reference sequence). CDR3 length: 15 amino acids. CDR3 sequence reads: CASAGPQTSNQPQHF. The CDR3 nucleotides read TGTGCCAGCGCGGGGCCTCAGACTAGCAATCAGCCCCAGCATTTT.

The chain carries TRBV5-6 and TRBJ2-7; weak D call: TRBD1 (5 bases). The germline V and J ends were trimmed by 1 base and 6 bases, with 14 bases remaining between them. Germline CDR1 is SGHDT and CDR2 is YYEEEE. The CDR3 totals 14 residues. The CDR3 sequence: CASSLNRRAGEQYV. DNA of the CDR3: TGTGCCAGCAGCTTGAACCGCAGGGCCGGCGAGCAGTACGTC.

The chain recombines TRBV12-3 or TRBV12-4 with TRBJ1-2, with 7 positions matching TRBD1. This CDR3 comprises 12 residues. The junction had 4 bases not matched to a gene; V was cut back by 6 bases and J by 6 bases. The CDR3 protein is CASSPGQNGYTF. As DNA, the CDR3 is TGTGCCAGCAGCCCGGGACAGAATGGCTACACCTTC.

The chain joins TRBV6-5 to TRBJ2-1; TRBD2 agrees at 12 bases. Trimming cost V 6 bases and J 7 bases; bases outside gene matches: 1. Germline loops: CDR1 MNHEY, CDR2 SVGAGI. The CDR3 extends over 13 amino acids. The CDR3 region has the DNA TGTGCCAGCAGCGGACTAGCGGGGAATGAGCAGTTCTTC. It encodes CASSGLAGNEQFF.

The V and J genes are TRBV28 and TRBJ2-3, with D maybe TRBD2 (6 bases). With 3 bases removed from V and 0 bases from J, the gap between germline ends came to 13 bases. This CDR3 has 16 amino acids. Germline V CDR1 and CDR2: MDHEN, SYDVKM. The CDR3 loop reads CASSFRRGRSTDTQYF. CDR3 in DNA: TGTGCCAGCAGTTTTCGACGGGGGAGAAGCACAGATACGCAGTATTTT.

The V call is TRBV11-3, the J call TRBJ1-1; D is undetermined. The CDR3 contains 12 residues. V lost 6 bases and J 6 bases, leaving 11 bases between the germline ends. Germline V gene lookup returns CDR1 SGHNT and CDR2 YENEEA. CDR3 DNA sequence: TGTGCCAGCAGTCTCCGGGTCGCTGAAGCTTTCTTT. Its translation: CASSLRVAEAFF.

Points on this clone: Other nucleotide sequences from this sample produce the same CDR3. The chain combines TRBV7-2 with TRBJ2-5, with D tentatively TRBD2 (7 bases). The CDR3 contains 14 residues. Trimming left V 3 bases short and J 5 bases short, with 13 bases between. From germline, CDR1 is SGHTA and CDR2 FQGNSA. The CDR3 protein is CASSLAGARETQYF. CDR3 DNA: TGTGCCAGCAGCTTGGCGGGGGCGAGGGAGACCCAGTACTTC.

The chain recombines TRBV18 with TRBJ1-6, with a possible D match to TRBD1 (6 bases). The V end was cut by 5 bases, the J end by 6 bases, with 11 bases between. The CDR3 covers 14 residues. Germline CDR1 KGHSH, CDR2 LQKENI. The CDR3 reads CASSSRTVNSPLHF. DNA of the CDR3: TGTGCCAGCTCATCCAGGACAGTTAATTCACCCCTCCACTTT.

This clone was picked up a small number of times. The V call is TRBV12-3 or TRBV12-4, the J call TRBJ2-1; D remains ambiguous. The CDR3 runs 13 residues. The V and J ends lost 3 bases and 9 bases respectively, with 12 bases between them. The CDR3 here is CASSFGFLGEQFF. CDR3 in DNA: TGTGCCAGCAGTTTCGGGTTCCTCGGTGAGCAGTTCTTC.

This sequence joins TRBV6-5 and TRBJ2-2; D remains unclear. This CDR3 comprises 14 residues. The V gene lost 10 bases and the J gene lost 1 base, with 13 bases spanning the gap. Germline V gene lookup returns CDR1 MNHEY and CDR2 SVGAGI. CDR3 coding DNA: TGTGCCACCTCAAGGCGGATGAACACCGGGGAGCTGTTTTTT. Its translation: CATSRRMNTGELFF.

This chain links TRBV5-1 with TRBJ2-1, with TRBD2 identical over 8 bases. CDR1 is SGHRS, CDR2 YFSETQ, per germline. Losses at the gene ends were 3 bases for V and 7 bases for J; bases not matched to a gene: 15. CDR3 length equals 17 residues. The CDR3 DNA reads TGCGCCAGCAGCTGGATCGCGTCGAGCGGGGGCACAAATGAGCAGTTCTTC. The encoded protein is CASSWIASSGGTNEQFF.

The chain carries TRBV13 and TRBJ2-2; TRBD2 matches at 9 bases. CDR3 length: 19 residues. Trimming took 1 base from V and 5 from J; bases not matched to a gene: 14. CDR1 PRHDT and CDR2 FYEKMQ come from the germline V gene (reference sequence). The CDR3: CASSLARGGAWSRTGELFF. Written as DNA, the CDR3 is TGTGCCAGCAGCTTAGCCCGCGGGGGGGCCTGGTCTAGGACCGGGGAGCTGTTTTTT.

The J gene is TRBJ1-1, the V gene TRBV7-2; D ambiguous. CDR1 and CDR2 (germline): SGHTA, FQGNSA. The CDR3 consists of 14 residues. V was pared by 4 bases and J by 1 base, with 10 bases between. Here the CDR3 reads CASSSMGRNTEAFF. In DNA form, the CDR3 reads TGTGCCAGCAGCTCAATGGGGAGGAACACTGAAGCTTTCTTT.

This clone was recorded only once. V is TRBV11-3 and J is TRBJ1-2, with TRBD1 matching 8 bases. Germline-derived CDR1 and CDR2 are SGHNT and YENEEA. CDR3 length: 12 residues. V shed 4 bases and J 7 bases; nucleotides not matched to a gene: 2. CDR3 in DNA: TGTGCCAGCAGCTCAGGGGGCCCTGGCTACACCTTC. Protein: CASSSGGPGYTF.

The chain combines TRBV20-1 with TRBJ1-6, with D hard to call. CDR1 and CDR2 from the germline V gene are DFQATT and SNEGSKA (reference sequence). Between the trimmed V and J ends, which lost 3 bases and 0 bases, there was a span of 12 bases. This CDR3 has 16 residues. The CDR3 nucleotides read TGCAGTGCTAGTGAAGAGCTTACCTCCTATAATTCACCCCTCCACTTT. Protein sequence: CSASEELTSYNSPLHF.

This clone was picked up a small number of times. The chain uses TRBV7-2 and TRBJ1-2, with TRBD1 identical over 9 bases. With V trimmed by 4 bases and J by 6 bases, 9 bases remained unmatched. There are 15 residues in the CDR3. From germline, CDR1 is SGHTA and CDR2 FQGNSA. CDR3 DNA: TGTGCCAGCAGCTGGGGACAGGGATCACTTAATGGCTACACCTTC. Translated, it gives CASSWGQGSLNGYTF.

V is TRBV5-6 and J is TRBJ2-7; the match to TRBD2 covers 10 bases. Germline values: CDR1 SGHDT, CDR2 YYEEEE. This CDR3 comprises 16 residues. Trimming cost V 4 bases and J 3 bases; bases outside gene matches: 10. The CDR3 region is CASSLFRTSGGYEQYF. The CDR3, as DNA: TGTGCCAGCAGCCTTTTTCGGACTAGCGGAGGCTACGAGCAGTACTTC.

CDR3 sequence reads: CASSINSNQPQHF. The DNA of the CDR3 is TGTGCCAGCAGTATTAATAGCAATCAGCCCCAGCATTTT. The chain has TRBV28 and TRBJ1-5; D gene uncertain. Trimming cost V 5 bases and J 0 bases, with 5 bases left between them. In germline, CDR1 is MDHEN, CDR2 SYDVKM. The CDR3 has 13 amino acids.

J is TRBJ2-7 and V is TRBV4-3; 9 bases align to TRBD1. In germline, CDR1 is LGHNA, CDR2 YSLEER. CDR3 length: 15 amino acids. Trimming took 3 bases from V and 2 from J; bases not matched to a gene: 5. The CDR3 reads CASSQDRGSPYEQYF. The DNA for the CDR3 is TGCGCCAGCAGCCAGGACAGGGGAAGCCCCTACGAGCAGTACTTC.

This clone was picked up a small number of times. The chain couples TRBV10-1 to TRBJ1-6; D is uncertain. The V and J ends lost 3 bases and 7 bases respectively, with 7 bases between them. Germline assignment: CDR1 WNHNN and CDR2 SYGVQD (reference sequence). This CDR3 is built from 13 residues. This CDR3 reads CASSDIRNSPLHF. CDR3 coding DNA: TGCGCCAGCAGTGATATTCGGAATTCACCCCTCCACTTT.

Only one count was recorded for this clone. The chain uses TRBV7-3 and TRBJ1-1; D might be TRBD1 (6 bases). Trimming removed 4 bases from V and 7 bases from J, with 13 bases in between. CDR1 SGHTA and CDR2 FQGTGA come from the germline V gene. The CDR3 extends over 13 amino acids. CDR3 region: CASSSRDRSEAFF. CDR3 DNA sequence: TGTGCCAGCAGCTCCCGCGACAGGAGTGAAGCTTTCTTT.